These 21 T cell receptor beta chains originate from one sample sequenced in a study of cytomegalovirus exposure and HLA in healthy donors. The PCR had 60 Vbeta and 13 Jbeta primers. Data came from immunoSEQ multiplex PCR; TCRdb stores just in-frame clones and leaves some out. This sample has 95,000 to 150,000 clones, with about 73% found just once. What was sequenced was PBMCs. The origin of the receptors is a woman between 40 and 50 years old in good health and CMV-seropositive.

The rearrangement uses TRBV11-1 and TRBJ2-7; the match to TRBD1 covers 9 bases. With V trimmed by 3 bases and J by 3 bases, 6 bases remained unmatched. Germline V gene sequence: CDR1 SGHAT, CDR2 FQDESV (reference sequence). The CDR3 extends over 15 amino acids. In DNA, the CDR3 is TGTGCCAGCAGCTTGCTGGGACAGGGTCTCTACGAGCAGTACTTC. Amino acid sequence: CASSLLGQGLYEQYF.

The chain couples TRBV6-1 to TRBJ2-3; TRBD1 aligns across 8 bases. V lost 8 bases to trimming and J lost 4 bases; unmatched junction nucleotides: 5. This CDR3 spans 13 amino acids. Germline-derived CDR1 and CDR2 are MNHNS and SASEGT. The CDR3 loop reads CASGRQGPDTQYF. DNA of the CDR3: TGTGCCAGCGGGAGACAGGGGCCAGATACGCAGTATTTT.

The genes are TRBV5-4 and TRBJ1-1; D might be TRBD1 (6 bases). Trimming pared 3 bases from V and 5 bases from J, leaving 14 bases between. Per the germline V gene, CDR1 is SGHNT and CDR2 is YYREEE (reference sequence). The CDR3 contains 14 residues. The CDR3 reads CASSYPGGGTEAFF. CDR3 coding DNA: TGTGCCAGCAGCTACCCGGGAGGGGGAACTGAAGCTTTCTTT.

The chain couples TRBV4-1 to TRBJ1-1; D possibly corresponds to TRBD1 (5 bases). With 3 bases removed from V and 1 base from J, the gap between germline ends came to 21 bases. Per germline, CDR1 MGHRA and CDR2 YSYEKL. This CDR3 region has 18 residues. CDR3 in amino acids: CASSQGGAGTRSNTEAFF. The CDR3 coding sequence is TGCGCCAGCAGCCAGGGAGGGGCAGGTACCCGGTCGAACACTGAAGCTTTCTTT.

The genes are TRBV7-6 and TRBJ1-2; a possible D gene is TRBD1 (5 bases). This CDR3 region has 14 residues. The ends were cut back, 2 bases at V and 8 bases at J, with 15 bases in the middle. In germline, CDR1 is SGHVS, CDR2 FNYEAQ. For the CDR3, the DNA is TGTGCCAGCAGCTTAAAGCTCAGGGAAGAGGGCTACACCTTC. Protein sequence: CASSLKLREEGYTF.

This clone was found once. The rearrangement uses TRBV9 and TRBJ1-2, with a weak D call TRBD1 (5 bases). V was pared by 3 bases and J by 9 bases, with 12 bases between. Germline V gene data show CDR1 as SGDLS and CDR2 as YYNGEE. The CDR3 covers 12 residues. The CDR3 nucleotides read TGTGCCAGCAGCGCGGGACTGAGGAGCTACACCTTC. Protein sequence: CASSAGLRSYTF.

V gene TRBV21-1 combines with J gene TRBJ2-7; the table's D call, TRBD1, has no DNA check behind it. TRBV21-1 is a pseudogene segment. The CDR3 covers 13 residues. The CDR3 spells CASSNAGAYEQYF. The DNA for the CDR3 is TGTGCCAGCAGCAACGCAGGGGCGTACGAGCAGTACTTC.

There are a few counts of this clone. The V call is TRBV2, the J call TRBJ1-2; no definite D call. The CDR3 has 14 residues. The V gene's germline CDR1 is SNHLY and CDR2 FYNNEI. Trimming stripped 1 base from V and 2 bases from J, with 8 bases between. As DNA, the CDR3 is TGTGCCAGCAGTGAAGTCGGCAGGAACTATGGCTACACCTTC. Protein product: CASSEVGRNYGYTF.

Only a few counts were recorded for this clone. This chain joins TRBV6-5 and TRBJ1-2, with 7 bases matching TRBD1. Germline V gene sequence: CDR1 MNHEY, CDR2 SVGAGI. Unmatched junction bases numbered 7, after V lost 0 bases and J lost 3 bases. The CDR3 consists of 16 residues. CDR3 in DNA: TGTGCCAGCAGTTACTCGCAGGGGGACCATCACTATGGCTACACCTTC. Amino acids: CASSYSQGDHHYGYTF.

The V gene is TRBV5-1, the J gene TRBJ1-4, with 10 nucleotides matching TRBD1. After removal of 0 bases from V and 8 bases from J, the junction contained 4 bases not matched to a gene. The CDR3 is 15 residues long. Looked up from germline, CDR1 is SGHRS and CDR2 is YFSETQ. The CDR3 region is CASSLEGTGEEKLFF. DNA for the CDR3: TGCGCCAGCAGCTTGGAAGGGACAGGGGAGGAAAAACTGTTTTTT.

The CDR3 loop reads CASRGGTGRFGYTF. The CDR3 DNA reads TGTGCCAGCAGAGGCGGGACAGGTCGCTTTGGCTACACCTTC. This sequence joins TRBV6-5 and TRBJ1-2, with 8 bases aligning to TRBD1. CDR1 is MNHEY and CDR2 is SVGAGI in the germline V gene. There are 14 residues in the CDR3. V lost 6 bases and J lost 7; bases outside the gene matches: 10.

V usage is TRBV7-3 and J usage is TRBJ2-1; D unclear. Germline loops: CDR1 SGHTA, CDR2 FQGTGA. V lost 5 bases and J lost 7, with 12 bases in between. CDR3 length: 13 residues. CDR3 sequence reads: CASSTSSMNEQFF. The CDR3 region has the DNA TGTGCCAGCAGCACTTCGTCTATGAATGAGCAGTTCTTC.

V gene TRBV10-3 combines with J gene TRBJ1-1; D ambiguous. The CDR3 is made up of 15 amino acids. Trimming took off 2 bases at V and 2 bases at J, with 12 bases between the two ends. Germline assignment: CDR1 ENHRY and CDR2 SYGVKD. CDR3 DNA sequence: TGTGCCATCAGTGAGAGGCCTAGTAGTAACACTGAAGCTTTCTTT. It encodes CAISERPSSNTEAFF.

Here the CDR3 reads CASSFMGLASDEQFF. CDR3 sequence (DNA): TGTGCCAGCAGTTTCATGGGACTAGCTAGCGATGAGCAGTTCTTC. This chain connects TRBV6-5 to TRBJ2-1; 9 bases line up with TRBD2. V was clipped by 4 bases and J by 8 bases; unmatched bases: 9. The CDR3 contains 15 residues. Germline CDR1 MNHEY, CDR2 SVGAGI.

CDR3 sequence reads: CASSVEPGANYGYTF. CDR3 nucleotides: TGTGCCAGCAGCGTAGAACCGGGTGCTAACTATGGCTACACCTTC. The chain couples TRBV9 to TRBJ1-2; unclear D gene. Germline V gene lookup returns CDR1 SGDLS and CDR2 YYNGEE. V lost 0 bases and J 0 bases, leaving 9 bases between the germline ends. The CDR3 runs 15 residues. Together with reference TRBV9 and TRBJ1-2, the CDR3 gives the full variable domain: DSGVTQTPKHLITATGQRVTLRCSPRSGDLSVYWYQQSLDQGLQFLIQYYNGEERAKGNILERFSAQQFPDLHSELNLSSLELGDSALYFCASSVEPGANYGYTFGSGTRLTVV.

The chain joins TRBV6-6 to TRBJ2-7; 7 bases fit TRBD1. The CDR3 spans 15 residues. CDR1 is MNHNY and CDR2 is SVGAGI in the germline V gene (reference sequence). J was trimmed by 2 bases and V by 4 bases; bases with no gene match: 8. DNA for the CDR3: TGTGCCAGCAGTTCCCCGACAGGGAATACCTACGAGCAGTACTTC. Protein: CASSSPTGNTYEQYF.

Only one count was recorded for this clone. CDR3: CASSAYHGSSTDTQYF. The CDR3 nucleotides read TGTGCCAGCAGTGCCTACCATGGTTCTAGCACAGATACGCAGTATTTT. The V gene is TRBV6-4, the J gene TRBJ2-3; D remains unclear. This CDR3 contains 16 residues. Trimming took off 4 bases at V and 0 bases at J, with 14 bases between the two ends. Germline-derived CDR1 and CDR2 are MRHNA and SNTAGT.

The gene calls are TRBV2 and TRBJ2-1; D possibly corresponds to TRBD1 (6 bases). Trimming left V 8 bases short and J 9 bases short, with 17 bases between. The germline gives CDR1 SNHLY, CDR2 FYNNEI. This CDR3 is 13 amino acids long. The CDR3 protein is CASGLRGYSEQFF. The CDR3 nucleotides are TGTGCCAGCGGCCTCAGGGGATATAGTGAGCAGTTCTTC.

CDR3 coding DNA: TGCGCCAGCAGCTTGGCCCAGGAGGGGACTGAAGCTTTCTTT. It specifies CASSLAQEGTEAFF. The chain recombines TRBV5-1 with TRBJ1-1, with D possibly matching TRBD1 (5 bases). In germline, CDR1 is SGHRS, CDR2 YFSETQ. V was clipped by 0 bases and J by 5 bases, with 11 bases between them. The CDR3 length is 14 residues.

This chain connects TRBV23-1 to TRBJ2-1; 14 nucleotides align to TRBD2. TRBV23-1 is an open reading frame, and its role is uncertain. V trimming: 6 bases; J trimming: 7 bases; junction bases outside the gene matches: 2. CDR3 length: 14 residues. CDR3 nucleotide sequence: TGCGCCAGCAGGACTAGCGGGGGGGTAAATGAGCAGTTCTTC. This codes for CASRTSGGVNEQFF.

V is TRBV19 and J is TRBJ1-1; the D gene is possibly TRBD1 (5 bases). The germline V and J ends were trimmed by 1 base and 6 bases, with 6 bases remaining between them. The CDR3 covers 12 residues. Germline V CDR1 and CDR2: LNHDA, SQIVND (reference sequence). The CDR3 bases are TGTGCCAGTAGTATAGCGGGGGCTGAAGCTTTCTTT. Its protein is CASSIAGAEAFF.